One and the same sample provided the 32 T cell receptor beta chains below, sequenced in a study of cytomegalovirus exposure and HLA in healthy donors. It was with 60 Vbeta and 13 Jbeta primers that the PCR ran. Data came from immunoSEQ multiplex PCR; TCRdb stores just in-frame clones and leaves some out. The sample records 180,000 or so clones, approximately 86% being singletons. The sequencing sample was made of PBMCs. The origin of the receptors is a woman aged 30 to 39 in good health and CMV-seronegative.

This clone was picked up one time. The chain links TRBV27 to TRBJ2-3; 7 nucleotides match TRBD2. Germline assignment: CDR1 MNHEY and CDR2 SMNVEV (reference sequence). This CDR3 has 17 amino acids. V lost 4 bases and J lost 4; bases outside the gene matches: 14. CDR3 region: CASSSLWAGVGADTQYF. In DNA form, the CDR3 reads TGTGCCAGCAGTTCCCTGTGGGCGGGAGTAGGGGCAGATACGCAGTATTTT.

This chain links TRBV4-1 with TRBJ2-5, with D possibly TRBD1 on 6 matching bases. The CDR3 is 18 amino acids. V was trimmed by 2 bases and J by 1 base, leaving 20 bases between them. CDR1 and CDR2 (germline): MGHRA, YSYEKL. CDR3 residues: CASSQRQLDSPFQETQYF. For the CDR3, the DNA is TGCGCCAGCAGCCAACGCCAACTGGACAGCCCATTCCAAGAGACCCAGTACTTC.

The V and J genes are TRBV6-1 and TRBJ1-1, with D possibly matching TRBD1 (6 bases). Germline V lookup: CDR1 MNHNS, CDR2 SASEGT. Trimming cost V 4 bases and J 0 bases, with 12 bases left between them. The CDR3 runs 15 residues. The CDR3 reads CASSADSRMNTEAFF. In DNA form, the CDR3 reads TGTGCCAGCAGTGCGGACAGCCGCATGAACACTGAAGCTTTCTTT.

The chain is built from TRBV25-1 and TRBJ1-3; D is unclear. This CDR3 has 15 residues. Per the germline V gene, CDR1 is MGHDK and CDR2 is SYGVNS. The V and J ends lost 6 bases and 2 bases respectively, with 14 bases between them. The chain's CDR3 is CASRGLGIPGNTIYF. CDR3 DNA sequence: TGTGCCAGCAGGGGCTTAGGTATCCCTGGAAACACCATATATTTT. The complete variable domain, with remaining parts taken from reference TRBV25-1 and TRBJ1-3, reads EADIYQTPRYLVIGTGKKITLECSQTMGHDKMYWYQQDPGMELHLIHYSYGVNSTEKGDLSSESTVSRIRTEHFPLTLESARPSHTSQYLCASRGLGIPGNTIYFGEGSWLTVV.

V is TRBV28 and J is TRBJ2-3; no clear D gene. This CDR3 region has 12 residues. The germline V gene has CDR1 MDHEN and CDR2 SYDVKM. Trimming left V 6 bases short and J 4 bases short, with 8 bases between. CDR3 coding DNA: TGTGCCAGCAGAAGCGCGGCAGATACGCAGTATTTT. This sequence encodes CASRSAADTQYF.

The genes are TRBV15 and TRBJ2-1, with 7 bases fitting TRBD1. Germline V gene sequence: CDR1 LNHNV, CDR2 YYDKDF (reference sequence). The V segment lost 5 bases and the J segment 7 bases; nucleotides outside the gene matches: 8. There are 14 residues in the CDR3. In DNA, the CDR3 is TGTGCCACCAGCCGACCGGGACAGTGGAATGAGCAGTTCTTC. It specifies CATSRPGQWNEQFF.

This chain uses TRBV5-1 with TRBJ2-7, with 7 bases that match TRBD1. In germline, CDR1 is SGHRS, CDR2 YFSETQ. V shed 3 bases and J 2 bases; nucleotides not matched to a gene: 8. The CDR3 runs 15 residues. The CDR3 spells CASSSGQEMTYEQYF. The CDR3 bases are TGCGCCAGCAGCTCTGGACAGGAGATGACCTACGAGCAGTACTTC.

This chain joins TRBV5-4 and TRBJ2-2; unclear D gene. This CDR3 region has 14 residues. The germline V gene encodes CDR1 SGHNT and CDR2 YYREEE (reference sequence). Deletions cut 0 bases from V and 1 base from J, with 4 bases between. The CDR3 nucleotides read TGTGCCAGCAGCTTGGGGAGGAACACCGGGGAGCTGTTTTTT. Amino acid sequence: CASSLGRNTGELFF.

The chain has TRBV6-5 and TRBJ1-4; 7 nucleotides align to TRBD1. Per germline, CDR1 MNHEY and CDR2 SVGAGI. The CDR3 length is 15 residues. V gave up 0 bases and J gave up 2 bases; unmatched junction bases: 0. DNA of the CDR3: TGTGCCAGCAGTTACTCGACAGGGACTAATGAAAAACTGTTTTTT. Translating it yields CASSYSTGTNEKLFF.

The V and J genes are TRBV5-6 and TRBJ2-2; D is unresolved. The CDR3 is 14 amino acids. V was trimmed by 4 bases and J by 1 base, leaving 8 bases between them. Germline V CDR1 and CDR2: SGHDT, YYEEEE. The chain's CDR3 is CASSPTLNTGELFF. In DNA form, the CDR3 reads TGTGCCAGCAGCCCCACATTGAACACCGGGGAGCTGTTTTTT.

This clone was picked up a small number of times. This chain's CDR3 is CASSPGTPTVNTEAFF. Here the CDR3 DNA reads TGCGCCAGCAGCCCCGGGACACCTACTGTGAACACTGAAGCTTTCTTT. The chain has TRBV5-1 and TRBJ1-1, with D perhaps matching TRBD1 (6 bases). The germline V gene encodes CDR1 SGHRS and CDR2 YFSETQ. The length of the CDR3 is 16 residues. V lost 4 bases and J lost 0, with 16 bases in between.

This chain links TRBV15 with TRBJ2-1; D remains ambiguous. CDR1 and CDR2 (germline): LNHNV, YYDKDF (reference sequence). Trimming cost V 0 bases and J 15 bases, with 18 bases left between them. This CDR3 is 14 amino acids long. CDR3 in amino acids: CATSRDFSPPIGFF. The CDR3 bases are TGTGCCACCAGCAGAGATTTTAGTCCACCGATCGGGTTCTTC.

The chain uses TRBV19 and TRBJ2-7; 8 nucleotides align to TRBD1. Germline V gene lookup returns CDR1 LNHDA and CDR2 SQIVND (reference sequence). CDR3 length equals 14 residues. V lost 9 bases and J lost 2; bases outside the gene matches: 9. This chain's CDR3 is CASSRQGPPYEQYF. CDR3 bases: TGTGCCAGCTCACGACAGGGGCCCCCCTACGAGCAGTACTTC.

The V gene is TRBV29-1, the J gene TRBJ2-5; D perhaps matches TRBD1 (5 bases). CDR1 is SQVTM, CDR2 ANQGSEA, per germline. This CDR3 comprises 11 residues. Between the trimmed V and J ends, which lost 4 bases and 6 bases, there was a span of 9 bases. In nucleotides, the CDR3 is TGCAGCGTTGGTGTGGGGCAGACCCAGTACTTC. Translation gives CSVGVGQTQYF.

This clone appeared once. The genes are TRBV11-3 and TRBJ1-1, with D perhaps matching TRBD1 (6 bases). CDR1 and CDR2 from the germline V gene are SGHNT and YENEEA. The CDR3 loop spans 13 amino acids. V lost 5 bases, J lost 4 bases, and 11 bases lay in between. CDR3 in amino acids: CASSVARGTEAFF. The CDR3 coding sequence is TGTGCCAGCAGCGTGGCCAGGGGCACTGAAGCTTTCTTT.

CDR3 coding DNA: TGTGCCAGCAGCTTGTGGGGGAGGTATGATACGCAGTATTTT. Translating gives CASSLWGRYDTQYF. V usage is TRBV5-6 and J usage is TRBJ2-3; possible D gene TRBD2, 6 bases. V was shortened by 1 base and J by 6 bases, with 12 bases between the two germline ends. Germline CDR1 is SGHDT and CDR2 is YYEEEE. The CDR3 is made up of 14 amino acids.

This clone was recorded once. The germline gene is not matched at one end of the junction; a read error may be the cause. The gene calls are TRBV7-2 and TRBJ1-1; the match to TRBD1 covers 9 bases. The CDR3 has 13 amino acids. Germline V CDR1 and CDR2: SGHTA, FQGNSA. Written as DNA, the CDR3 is TGTGCCAGCAGCCCGGGACAGGGCTCAAGGTACGTCTTT. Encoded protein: CASSPGQGSRYVF.

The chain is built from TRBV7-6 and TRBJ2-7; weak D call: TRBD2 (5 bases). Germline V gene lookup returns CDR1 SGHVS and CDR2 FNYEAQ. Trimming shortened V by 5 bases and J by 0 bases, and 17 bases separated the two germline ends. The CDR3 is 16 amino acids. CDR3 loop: CASSRTGKANSYEQYF. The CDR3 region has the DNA TGTGCCAGCAGCCGTACGGGGAAGGCAAACTCCTACGAGCAGTACTTC.

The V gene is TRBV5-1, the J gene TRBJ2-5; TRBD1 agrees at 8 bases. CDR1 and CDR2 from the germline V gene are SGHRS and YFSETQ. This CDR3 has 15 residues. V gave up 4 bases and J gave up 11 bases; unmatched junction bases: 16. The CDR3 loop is CASSRGQVIPGEQYF. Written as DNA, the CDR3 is TGCGCCAGCAGCAGGGGACAGGTAATCCCTGGGGAGCAGTACTTC.

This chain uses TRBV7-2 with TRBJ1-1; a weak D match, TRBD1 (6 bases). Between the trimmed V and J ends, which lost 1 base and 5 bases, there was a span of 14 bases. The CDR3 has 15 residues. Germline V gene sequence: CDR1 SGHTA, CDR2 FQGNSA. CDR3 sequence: CASSLVVRGGTEAFF. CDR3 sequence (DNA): TGTGCCAGCAGCTTAGTAGTCAGGGGAGGGACTGAAGCTTTCTTT.

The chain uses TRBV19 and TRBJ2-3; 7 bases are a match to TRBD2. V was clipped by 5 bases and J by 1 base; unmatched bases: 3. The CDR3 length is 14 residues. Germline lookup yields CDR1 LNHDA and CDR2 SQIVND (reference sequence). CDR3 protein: CASSASGGTDTQYF. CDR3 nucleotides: TGTGCCAGTAGTGCGAGCGGGGGCACAGATACGCAGTATTTT.

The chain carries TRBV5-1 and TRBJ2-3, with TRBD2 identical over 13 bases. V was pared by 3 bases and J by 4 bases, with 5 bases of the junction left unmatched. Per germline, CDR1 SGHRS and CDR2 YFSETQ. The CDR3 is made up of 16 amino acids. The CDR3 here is CASSSGLAGVPDTQYF. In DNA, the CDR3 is TGCGCCAGCAGCTCCGGACTAGCGGGGGTCCCAGATACGCAGTATTTT.

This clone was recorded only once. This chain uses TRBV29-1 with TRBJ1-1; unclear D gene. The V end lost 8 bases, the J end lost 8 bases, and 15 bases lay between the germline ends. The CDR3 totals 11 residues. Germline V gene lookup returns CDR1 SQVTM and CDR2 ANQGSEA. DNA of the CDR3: TGCAGCCTACGTAGAGGATCAGAAGCTTTCTTT. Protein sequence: CSLRRGSEAFF.

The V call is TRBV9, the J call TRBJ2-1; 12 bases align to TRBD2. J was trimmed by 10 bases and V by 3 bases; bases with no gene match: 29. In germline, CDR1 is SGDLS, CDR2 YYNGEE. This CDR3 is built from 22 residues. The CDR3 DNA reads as TGTGCCAGCAGCGCACCCTTTTCCTCTAGCGGGAGGGGAGGTCCGATGAATGTCGAGCAGTTCTTC. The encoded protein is CASSAPFSSSGRGGPMNVEQFF.

The CDR3 region is CASSSLGQGLSEQYF. CDR3 DNA sequence: TGTGCCAGCAGCAGCTTGGGACAGGGGCTGAGCGAGCAGTACTTC. This chain links TRBV21-1 with TRBJ2-7; the DNA was not used to check the table's D call, TRBD1. TRBV21-1 is shown as a pseudogene. The CDR3 covers 15 residues.

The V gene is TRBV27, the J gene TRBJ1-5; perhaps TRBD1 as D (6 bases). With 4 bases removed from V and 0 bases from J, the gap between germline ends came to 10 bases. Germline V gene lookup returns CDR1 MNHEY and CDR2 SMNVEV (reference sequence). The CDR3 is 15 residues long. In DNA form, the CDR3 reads TGTGCCAGCAGTTCTCAGGGGTATAGCAATCAGCCCCAGCATTTT. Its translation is CASSSQGYSNQPQHF.

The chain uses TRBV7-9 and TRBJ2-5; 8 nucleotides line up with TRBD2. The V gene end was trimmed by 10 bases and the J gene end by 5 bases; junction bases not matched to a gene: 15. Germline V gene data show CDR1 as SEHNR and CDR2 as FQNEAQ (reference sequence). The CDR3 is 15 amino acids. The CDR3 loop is CATSVVAGLLETQYF. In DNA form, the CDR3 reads TGTGCCACTTCAGTCGTAGCGGGACTTCTGGAGACCCAGTACTTC. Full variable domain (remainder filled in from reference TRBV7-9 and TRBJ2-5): DTGVSQNPRHKITKRGQNVTFRCDPISEHNRLYWYRQTLGQGPEFLTYFQNEAQLEKSRLLSDRFSAERPKGSFSTLEIQRTEQGDSAMYLCATSVVAGLLETQYFGPGTRLLVL.

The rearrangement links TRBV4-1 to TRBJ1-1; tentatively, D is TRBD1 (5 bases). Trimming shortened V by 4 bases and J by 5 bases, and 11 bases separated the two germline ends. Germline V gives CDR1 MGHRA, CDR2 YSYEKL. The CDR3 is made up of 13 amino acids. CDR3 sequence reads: CASSLAGRTEAFF. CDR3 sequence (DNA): TGCGCCAGCAGCCTAGCGGGACGGACTGAAGCTTTCTTT.

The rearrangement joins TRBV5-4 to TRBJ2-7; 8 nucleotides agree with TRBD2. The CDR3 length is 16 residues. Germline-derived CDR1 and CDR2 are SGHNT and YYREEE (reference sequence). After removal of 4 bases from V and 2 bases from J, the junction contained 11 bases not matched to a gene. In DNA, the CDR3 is TGTGCCAGCAGCCGCGGGGGGAAAACTTCCGCCTACGAGCAGTACTTC. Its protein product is CASSRGGKTSAYEQYF. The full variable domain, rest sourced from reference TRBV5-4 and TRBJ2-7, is ETGVTQSPTHLIKTRGQQVTLRCSSQSGHNTVSWYQQALGQGPQFIFQYYREEENGRGNFPPRFSGLQFPNYSSELNVNALELDDSALYLCASSRGGKTSAYEQYFGPGTRLTVT.

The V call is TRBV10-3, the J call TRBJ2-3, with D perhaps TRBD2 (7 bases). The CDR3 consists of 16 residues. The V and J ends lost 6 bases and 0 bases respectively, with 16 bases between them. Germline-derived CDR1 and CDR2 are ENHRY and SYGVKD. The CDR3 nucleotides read TGTGCCATCAGCGCGGGGGCGGGAACTAGCACAGATACGCAGTATTTT. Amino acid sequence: CAISAGAGTSTDTQYF.

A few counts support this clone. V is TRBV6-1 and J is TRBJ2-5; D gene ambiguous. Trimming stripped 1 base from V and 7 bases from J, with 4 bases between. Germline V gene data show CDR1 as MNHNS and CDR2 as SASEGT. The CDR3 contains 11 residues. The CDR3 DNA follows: TGTGCCAGCAGTGAAGGGAGGACCCAGTACTTC. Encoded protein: CASSEGRTQYF.

The CDR3 here is CSVVLGLAHYNEQFF. The CDR3 region has the DNA TGCAGCGTGGTTCTTGGACTAGCGCACTACAATGAGCAGTTCTTC. The chain uses TRBV29-1 and TRBJ2-1; 9 nucleotides line up with TRBD2. The germline V gene has CDR1 SQVTM and CDR2 ANQGSEA. The V and J ends lost 6 bases and 3 bases, in that order; junction bases with no gene match: 9. The CDR3 totals 15 residues.